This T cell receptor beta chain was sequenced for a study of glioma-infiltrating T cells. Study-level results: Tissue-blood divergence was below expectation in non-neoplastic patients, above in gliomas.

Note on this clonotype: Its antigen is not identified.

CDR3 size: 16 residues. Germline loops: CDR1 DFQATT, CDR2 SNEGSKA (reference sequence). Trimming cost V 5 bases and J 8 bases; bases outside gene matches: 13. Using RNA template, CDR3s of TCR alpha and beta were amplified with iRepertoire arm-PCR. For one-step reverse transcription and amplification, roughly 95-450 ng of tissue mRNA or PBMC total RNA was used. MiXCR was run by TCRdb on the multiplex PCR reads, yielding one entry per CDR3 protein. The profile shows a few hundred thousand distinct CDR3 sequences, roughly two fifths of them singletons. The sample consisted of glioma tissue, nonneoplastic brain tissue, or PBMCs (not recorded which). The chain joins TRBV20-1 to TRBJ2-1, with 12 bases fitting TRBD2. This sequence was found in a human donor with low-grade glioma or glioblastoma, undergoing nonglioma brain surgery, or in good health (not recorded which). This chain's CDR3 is CSALRLAGVGGDEQFF. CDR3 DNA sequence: TGCAGTGCTCTTCGACTAGCGGGAGTAGGGGGCGATGAGCAGTTCTTC.